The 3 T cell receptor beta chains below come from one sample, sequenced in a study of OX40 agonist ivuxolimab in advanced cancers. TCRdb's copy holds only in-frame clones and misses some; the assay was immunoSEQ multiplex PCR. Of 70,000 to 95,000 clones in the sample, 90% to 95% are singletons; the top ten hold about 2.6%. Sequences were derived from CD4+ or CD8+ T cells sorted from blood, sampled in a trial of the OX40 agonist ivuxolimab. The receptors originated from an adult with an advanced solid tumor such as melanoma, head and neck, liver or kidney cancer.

The CDR3 loop reads CASSDPGTRNNEQFF. DNA for the CDR3: TGCGCCAGCAGTGATCCCGGGACTAGAAACAATGAGCAGTTCTTC. The chain employs TRBV10-2 and TRBJ2-1; 8 nucleotides align to TRBD2. Germline assignment: CDR1 WSHSY and CDR2 SAAADI. V lost 3 bases and J lost 5; bases outside the gene matches: 6. The CDR3 covers 15 residues.

The DNA of the CDR3 is TGTGCCAGCAGCTTCAGGACGGAGACCTACGAGCAGTACTTC. As protein: CASSFRTETYEQYF. V gene TRBV5-5 combines with J gene TRBJ2-7; D is unclear. V was pared by 2 bases and J by 2 bases, with 11 bases between. This CDR3 contains 14 residues. Germline V gives CDR1 SGHKS, CDR2 YYEKEE (reference sequence).

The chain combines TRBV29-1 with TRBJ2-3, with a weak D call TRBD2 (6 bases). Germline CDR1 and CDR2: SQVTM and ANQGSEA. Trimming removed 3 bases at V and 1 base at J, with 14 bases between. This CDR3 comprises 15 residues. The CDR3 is CSVEGGVRGTDTQYF. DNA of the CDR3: TGCAGCGTTGAGGGGGGAGTTAGAGGCACAGATACGCAGTATTTT.